Below are 3 T cell receptor beta chains sequenced from a single sample in a study of blood T cell repertoires in COVID-19. Assay: immunoSEQ multiplex PCR; the TCRdb copy retains only in-frame clones and omits some. The sample has 110,000 to 150,000 clones, around 90% seen once. Sequenced material: peripheral blood. The receptors shown here come from a woman aged 50 to 65 with acute or convalescent COVID-19.

This sequence joins TRBV27 and TRBJ2-3; D is uncertain. CDR1 is MNHEY, CDR2 SMNVEV, per germline (reference sequence). Between the trimmed V and J ends, which lost 7 bases and 0 bases, there was a span of 11 bases. The CDR3 runs to 14 residues. Written as DNA, the CDR3 is TGTGCCAGCACACTATCCGGGAGCACAGATACGCAGTATTTT. Amino acids: CASTLSGSTDTQYF.

The chain carries TRBV5-1 and TRBJ2-5; D may be TRBD2 (6 bases). Germline CDR1 and CDR2: SGHRS and YFSETQ. The V and J ends lost 0 bases and 4 bases respectively, with 13 bases between them. The length of the CDR3 is 15 residues. The CDR3 DNA reads TGCGCCAGCAGCTTGGTTGCGGGAAGGACAGAGACCCAGTACTTC. It is translated as CASSLVAGRTETQYF.

The rearrangement uses TRBV28 and TRBJ1-2, with 8 bases matching TRBD1. The V gene end was trimmed by 5 bases and the J gene end by 5 bases; junction bases not matched to a gene: 10. Germline CDR1 reads MDHEN; CDR2 reads SYDVKM. The CDR3 totals 15 residues. The chain's CDR3 is CASSAQQGVTYGYTF. CDR3 in DNA: TGTGCCAGCAGTGCCCAACAGGGGGTAACGTATGGCTACACCTTC.